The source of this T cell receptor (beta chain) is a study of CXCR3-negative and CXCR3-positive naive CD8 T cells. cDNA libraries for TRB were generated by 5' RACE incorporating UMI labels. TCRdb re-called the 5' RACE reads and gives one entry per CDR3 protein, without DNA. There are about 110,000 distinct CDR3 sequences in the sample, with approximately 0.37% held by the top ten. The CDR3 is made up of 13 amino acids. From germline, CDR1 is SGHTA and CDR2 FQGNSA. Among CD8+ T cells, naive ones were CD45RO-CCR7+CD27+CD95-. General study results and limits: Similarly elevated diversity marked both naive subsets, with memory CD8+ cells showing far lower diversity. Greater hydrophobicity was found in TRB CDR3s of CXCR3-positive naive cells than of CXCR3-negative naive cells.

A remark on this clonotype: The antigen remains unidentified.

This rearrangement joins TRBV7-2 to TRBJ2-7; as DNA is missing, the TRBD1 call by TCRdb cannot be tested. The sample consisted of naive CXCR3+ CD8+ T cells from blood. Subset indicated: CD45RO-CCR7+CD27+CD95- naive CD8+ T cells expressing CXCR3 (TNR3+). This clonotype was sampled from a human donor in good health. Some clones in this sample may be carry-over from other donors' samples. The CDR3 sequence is CASSQDRGNEQYF.